The 3 T cell receptor beta chains below all came from one sample that was sequenced in a study of OX40 agonist ivuxolimab in advanced cancers. Only in-frame clones appear in the TCRdb table, and some are missing; sequencing was by immunoSEQ multiplex PCR. The profile covers 55,000 to 75,000 clones, with roughly 87% appearing a single time and about 1.3% taken by the ten largest. The sequencing used CD4+ or CD8+ T cells sorted from blood, collected in a trial of the OX40 agonist ivuxolimab. The receptors originated from an adult with an advanced solid tumor such as melanoma, head and neck, liver or kidney cancer.

The chain couples TRBV30 to TRBJ2-7; the D gene is possibly TRBD2 (5 bases). Per the germline V gene, CDR1 is GTSNPN and CDR2 is SVGIG (reference sequence). CDR3 length equals 13 residues. Trimming pared 4 bases from V and 3 bases from J, leaving 13 bases between. This CDR3 reads CAWTYGIYYEQYF. DNA for the CDR3: TGTGCCTGGACCTACGGGATCTACTACGAGCAGTACTTC.

In the case of this clone: Other DNA sequences in this specimen translate into the identical CDR3. The rearrangement joins TRBV5-6 to TRBJ2-1, with 7 positions matching TRBD2. V lost 0 bases, J lost 1 base, and 4 bases stayed unmatched. Per germline, CDR1 SGHDT and CDR2 YYEEEE. The CDR3 extends over 16 amino acids. CDR3 in amino acids: CASSLAGGESYNEQFF. The CDR3 DNA follows: TGTGCCAGCAGCTTGGCGGGGGGAGAATCCTACAATGAGCAGTTCTTC.

The chain is built from TRBV19 and TRBJ2-5, with 9 bases that match TRBD2. V lost 4 bases to trimming and J lost 5 bases; unmatched junction nucleotides: 5. The CDR3 is 14 residues long. The germline CDR1 and CDR2 sequences are LNHDA and SQIVND (reference sequence). CDR3 in amino acids: CASSTGLAGETQYF. CDR3 DNA sequence: TGTGCCAGTAGTACGGGACTAGCCGGGGAGACCCAGTACTTC.